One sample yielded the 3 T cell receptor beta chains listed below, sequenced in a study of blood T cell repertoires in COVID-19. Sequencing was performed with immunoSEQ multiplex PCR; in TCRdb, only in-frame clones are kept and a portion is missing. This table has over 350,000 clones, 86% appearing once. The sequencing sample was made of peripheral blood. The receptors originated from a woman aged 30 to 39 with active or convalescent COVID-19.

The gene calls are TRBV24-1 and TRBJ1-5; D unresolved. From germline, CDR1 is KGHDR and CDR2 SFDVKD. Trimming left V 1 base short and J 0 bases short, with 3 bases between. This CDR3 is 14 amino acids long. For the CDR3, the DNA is TGTGCCACCAGTGATTTATATAGCAATCAGCCCCAGCATTTT. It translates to CATSDLYSNQPQHF.

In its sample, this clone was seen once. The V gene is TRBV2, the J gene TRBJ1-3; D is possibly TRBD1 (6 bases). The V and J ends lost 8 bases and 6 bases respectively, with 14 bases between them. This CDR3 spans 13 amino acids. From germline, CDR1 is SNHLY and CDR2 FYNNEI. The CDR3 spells CASVRQGQNTIYF. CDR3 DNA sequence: TGTGCCAGCGTACGCCAGGGGCAAAACACCATATATTTT.

DNA of the CDR3: TGTGCCAGCAGCCCCTCCCGACAGGGACACTATGGCTACACCTTC. Residues: CASSPSRQGHYGYTF. This chain links TRBV14 with TRBJ1-2; 7 positions match TRBD1. Germline V gene sequence: CDR1 SGHDN, CDR2 FVKESK. J was trimmed by 3 bases and V by 4 bases; bases with no gene match: 8. The CDR3 sequence is 15 residues long.